The entry below describes one T cell receptor beta chain. It has no known antigen specificity. No much larger clonotype is one base removed from it; base qualities were not supplied. These data are taken from a study of cytomegalovirus exposure and HLA in healthy donors (dated by TCRdb to 2016 to 2017). Regarding the complete study: In an earlier analysis of roughly 500 of the donors, less than 350 Gb of sequence data and roughly 100 million unique TCR beta sequences from 180 million or so T cells were reported. On average, over 200,000 unique TCR beta nucleotide sequences were sequenced per donor among 398 genotyped donors of the cohort, with roughly a sixth of those sequences being non-productive. Because of strong linkage in the cohort, five DR-DQ haplotypes were treated as single units for association and clustering. The study profiled the T cell repertoires of 666 subjects by immunosequencing and related them to cytomegalovirus serostatus. Both class I and class II loci were covered by HLA typing, at four-digit resolution. Every repertoire in the discovery cohort had been generated on one and the same sequencing platform. The number of donors typed differed by locus, with roughly 620-630 for A, B, C, DRB1 and DQB1, 522 for DQA1, under 610 for DPA1, and around 450 for DPB1. A later analysis re-examined previously published TCR beta repertoires from 500 to 700 donors and added high-resolution HLA genotyping to investigate patterns of TCR occurrence. To decide whether each TCR beta V gene segment behaved as functional or pseudogenic, an earlier analysis of some 540 of the donors relied on high-throughput TCR beta sequencing. Alongside the repertoire data, information on donor age, sex, ethnicity and CMV serostatus was compiled. In the later analysis, no new phenotypic data were used to find candidate immune exposures; instead, reliance was placed on TCR beta sequences and their occurrence across donors. Besides the first cohort of approximately 670 subjects, a separate validation cohort made up of roughly 120 different subjects was used. A later genetic analysis took genome-wide SNP genotypes for about three fifths of the 666 donors and used that subset as a discovery cohort. The genetic ancestry cluster associated with self-reported Caucasian donors included 81% of the roughly 400 genotyped donors. The aim of the study was to test whether cataloging public T cell receptors could identify signatures of past pathogen exposure. To predict cytomegalovirus infection status, the study brought together high-throughput TCR immunosequencing, statistical association of individual TCRs with disease status, and machine learning. An early release that covered about 600 HLA-typed donors contained about 290 gigabases of sequencing data and 65 million to 100 million unique TCR sequences. General findings and caveats noted by the study authors: Linkage disequilibrium might explain the correlated functional status among segregating V segments, but an unknown experimental factor could not be excluded. It was suggested by the authors that the approach could potentially be generalized to other disease states and immunological phenotypes. This cohort had only TCR beta chains sequenced, and the lack of alpha or paired-chain data limited which features could be detected. For the cohort, immune exposure information was limited to CMV serostatus. According to a later analysis, most CMV-associated TCR beta chains appeared to be HLA-restricted, and the HLA associations seemed to be driven largely by CMV exposure. HLA typing was unavailable for some donors at each locus, so association tests used only the typed subset. In the study, around 150 TCR beta chains were listed as associated with cytomegalovirus. A few of the identified cytomegalovirus-associated TCR beta chains were confirmed in vitro to be specific for cytomegalovirus antigens. A later genetic analysis associated a missense DCLRE1C variant with V-gene and J-gene trimming of TCR beta chains, and an independent cohort replicated the association. According to a later analysis, parvovirus B19, influenza, CMV and Epstein-Barr virus appeared linked to several top co-occurrence clusters. At a false discovery rate of 0.05, a later analysis linked roughly 17,000 TCR beta sequences to specific HLA alleles. The sequencing pipeline was judged likely to have produced a cluster of highly shared sequence variants as a technical artifact. When HLA alleles, especially DR and DQ, strongly co-occurred, TCR associations were difficult to assign to individual alleles. Most TCR sequences were observed very rarely across donors, whereas some public TCRs were present in many individuals. Because the 87-base-pair reads could not distinguish some IMGT-functional V segments, including TRBV6-2 and TRBV6-3, those segments were excluded. In a later analysis, the rate of TCR association differed among HLA loci, with DRB1 alleles having the most associated TCRs and HLA-C alleles having the fewest. The classifier was reported to diagnose cytomegalovirus status with high specificity and sensitivity in both the original cohort and the validation cohort. Presence/absence analyses assumed roughly uniform sequencing depth across donors, an assumption that may not hold. Because counts were too low, roughly 17 rarely observed V segments, including chromosome 9 orphons, were left out of the earlier analysis of approximately 500 of the donors. An earlier analysis of 450 to 750 of the donors showed that most TCR beta V segments appeared in productive rearrangements either about 87% or about 30% of the time, which broadly matched IMGT annotations. Compared with the approximately 670-donor mean, donors in an Asian-associated ancestry cluster had fewer N-insertions in productive TCRs, according to a later genetic analysis. A further reported finding was that TCR beta sequences accurately predicted the HLA-A and HLA-B alleles for most subjects in the first cohort. In a later analysis, HLA-associated TCR beta chains showed more clonal expansion and lower generation probabilities than non-associated chains that were equally common.

The cohort comprised some 700 healthy bone marrow donors. At the time of sampling, all cohort members were nominally healthy, though unrecorded immune exposures were likely present. The donor was CMV seronegative and was included in the group of 352 seronegative cohort members. A peripheral blood sample was collected from each donor, and TCR beta sequencing was performed on peripheral blood mononuclear cells. The Qiagen DNeasy Blood Extraction Kit was used to extract genomic DNA from the blood cell samples. V is cut by 4 bases and J by 1 base, and the space between the germline ends is 10 bases. The CDR3 runs 14 residues from the cysteine to the phenylalanine. Of all the DNA, just the CDR3 is kept, 42 bases in frame from base 1. Looking up the germline V gene yields CDR1 SGHTA and CDR2 FQGNSA. Libraries were constructed by the immunoSEQ multiplex PCR assay. A mixture of 60 forward primers for TCR Vbeta segments and 13 reverse primers for TCR Jbeta segments was used in the multiplex PCR. The CDR3 region of rearranged TCR beta genes was amplified from genomic DNA by a multiplex PCR assay. On the Illumina HiSeq System, the amplified TCR beta libraries were sequenced as 87-base-pair reads. As for the authors' bioinformatics: Across the roughly 700 repertoires, a later analysis counted around 80 million unique TCR beta chains, about 10 million of which were shared by at least two donors. Raw reads were error-corrected and collapsed into unique sequences with a nearest-neighbor algorithm that merged closely related sequences to remove PCR and sequencing errors. To assign V, D and J gene segments, CDR3 sequences were aligned to IMGT reference sequences. For a sequence to be retained, a match of at least six nucleotides was required to both a V gene segment and a J gene segment. Rearrangements were classified as productive when the CDR3 lacked stop codons and remained in frame with V and J, and all other rearrangements were classified as non-productive. CDR3 was defined according to IMGT convention as the region running from the second conserved V-encoded cysteine to the conserved J-encoded phenylalanine. The earlier analysis of more than 450 of the donors excluded sequences that lacked an unambiguous match to a single V gene segment. An earlier analysis of roughly 590 of the donors called V segments functional above 56.7% productive rearrangements and segregating when the between-donor standard deviation exceeded 5%. To diagnose cytomegalovirus status from the catalog of TCR beta chain sequences, a statistical classification framework was built. A later analysis assigned V and J genes by comparing TCR nucleotide sequences with IMGT/GENE-DB human TR gene sequences. Using the TCRdist pipeline, a later analysis assigned CDR3 sequences along with most-parsimonious VDJ recombination scenarios. In a later analysis, each TCR beta chain was defined by its CDR3 amino acid sequence together with its V-gene family, and reads lacking a unique V-gene family were excluded. As a way to deal with suspected cross-contamination and a sequencing artifact, a later analysis dropped over 550 nucleotide sequences that were highly shared and had low generation probability. In a later analysis, a clonal expansion index for each public chain was calculated from normalized within-repertoire ranks of inferred template counts. In a later analysis, generation probabilities were computed with a VDJ recombination model fitted to out-of-frame rearrangements, and the resulting probabilities were checked against IGoR. Hypergeometric tests were used in a later analysis to score TCR-TCR, TCR-HLA and TCR-CMV co-occurrence, with a repertoire-size bias correction applied to the TCR pairs. False discovery rates were estimated in a later analysis by permuting HLA or CMV assignments 20 times. In a later analysis, co-occurring TCRs were grouped with DBSCAN, and TCRdist sequence similarity was added when clustering was performed within HLA-allele-positive subsets. Co-occurrence clustering excluded repertoires with fewer than 30,000 or more than 120,000 public chains, plus five with anomalous nucleotide sharing. The table was pulled from immuneACCESS by TCRdb, which kept in-frame rearrangements only. Such tables lose some clones; where checked, under half of the loss comes from unresolved V genes, and the rest has no known cause. V and J calls and clone size come straight from that table; D and trimming were deduced from the DNA. The sample yields 150,000 to 200,000 clones; roughly three quarters were counted once. The ten largest clones capture around 3% of the sample.

Sequenced material: PBMCs. The V and J genes are TRBV7-2 and TRBJ1-1, with no confidently assigned D gene. This TCR came from a male donor in good health and CMV-seronegative. The CDR3 sequence is CASSSSGRNTEAFF. The DNA is TGTGCCAGCAGCTCCTCGGGAAGGAACACTGAAGCTTTCTTT.